The entry below describes one T cell receptor (beta chain). This sample is drawn from a study of blood T cell repertoires in COVID-19. Across the whole study: There were acute and convalescent COVID-19 samples, and they came from the United States, Italy and Spain.

Germline V gives CDR1 SGDLS, CDR2 YYNGEE. The ends were cut back, 1 base at V and 0 bases at J, with 10 bases in the middle. This CDR3 is built from 15 residues. Methods used by the authors: Using reference gene primer amplification, nucleated cell counts were estimated. Here immunoSEQ multiplex PCR was the method, and the copy in TCRdb shows in-frame clones only, minus some. V and J calls and clone size are those listed in that table; D and trimming were worked out from the DNA. The profile shows under 300,000 clones, about nine tenths of them singletons. The sequenced sample was peripheral blood. V is TRBV9 and J is TRBJ1-2; no definite D call. The sequence derives from a man aged 25 to 40 with COVID-19, enrolled during active disease. CDR3: CASSVNLGANYGYTF. DNA for the CDR3: TGTGCCAGCAGCGTAAATCTGGGAGCTAACTATGGCTACACCTTC.